Shown below are 21 T cell receptor beta chains from a single sample sequenced in a study of cytomegalovirus exposure and HLA in healthy donors. Use of 60 Vbeta and 13 Jbeta primers characterized the PCR. Produced via immunoSEQ multiplex PCR; TCRdb's table is partial and in-frame only. The table records more than 140,000 clones, about 80% of them present only once. The sample taken for sequencing was PBMCs. These receptors came from a man aged 30 to 45 in good health and CMV-seropositive.

The CDR3 nucleotides read TGTGCCAGCAGCCCAATCGCGGGGGGCGAGCAGTACTTC. This gives the protein CASSPIAGGEQYF. The chain has TRBV6-5 and TRBJ2-7; 8 bases align to TRBD2. The germline CDR1 and CDR2 sequences are MNHEY and SVGAGI. This CDR3 region has 13 residues. The V segment lost 6 bases and the J segment 6 bases; nucleotides outside the gene matches: 7.

This chain joins TRBV4-1 and TRBJ2-7, with D maybe TRBD2 (5 bases). The germline V and J ends were trimmed by 0 bases and 3 bases, with 18 bases remaining between them. CDR1 MGHRA and CDR2 YSYEKL come from the germline V gene. The CDR3 has 17 residues. This chain's CDR3 is CASSQEVRAAGVYEQYF. CDR3 nucleotides: TGCGCCAGCAGCCAAGAGGTGCGGGCTGCCGGGGTCTACGAGCAGTACTTC.

This clone showed up just once. The junction does not match germline at one end; this may be a read error. The chain joins TRBV7-9 to TRBJ2-1; the match to TRBD2 covers 8 bases. This CDR3 is 12 amino acids long. The germline V gene has CDR1 SEHNR and CDR2 FQNEAQ (reference sequence). CDR3 nucleotide sequence: TGTTCCAGCAGCTCCCCTAGCGGGGAGCAGTTCTTC. Its translation is CSSSSPSGEQFF.

The gene calls are TRBV5-6 and TRBJ2-2, with unresolved D. There are 12 residues in the CDR3. Germline V gives CDR1 SGHDT, CDR2 YYEEEE. Trimming removed 4 bases at V and 3 bases at J, with 4 bases between. CDR3 bases: TGTGCCAGCAGCCTACACACCGGGGAGCTGTTTTTT. As protein: CASSLHTGELFF.

This chain joins TRBV2 and TRBJ1-2; tentative D call: TRBD1 (6 bases). V was clipped by 6 bases and J by 4 bases, with 15 bases between them. The CDR3 has 14 amino acids. Germline CDR1 SNHLY, CDR2 FYNNEI. The DNA for the CDR3 is TGTGCCAGCAGGCCGGACAGTCGCTCCTATGGCTACACCTTC. Its protein product is CASRPDSRSYGYTF.

V usage is TRBV7-7 and J usage is TRBJ1-1; tentatively, D is TRBD1 (6 bases). The CDR3 has 15 amino acids. Germline V gives CDR1 SSHAT, CDR2 FNYEAQ (reference sequence). Trimming took off 5 bases at V and 0 bases at J, with 13 bases between the two ends. CDR3 DNA sequence: TGTGCCAGCAGCCCCATCAAGGGGGTGAACACTGAAGCTTTCTTT. This gives the protein CASSPIKGVNTEAFF.

J is TRBJ2-3 and V is TRBV7-8, with TRBD1 matching over 7 bases. V shed 2 bases, J shed 2 bases, and the junction held 16 bases outside the gene matches. This CDR3 region has 19 residues. Germline CDR1 and CDR2: SGHVS and FQNEAQ. The CDR3, as DNA: TGTGCCAGCAGCTTACCCAAGGCGGGTACAGGGGACCCCACAGATACGCAGTATTTT. Protein product: CASSLPKAGTGDPTDTQYF.

The chain links TRBV5-1 to TRBJ1-1, with 7 bases aligning to TRBD1. V gave up 0 bases and J gave up 4 bases; unmatched junction bases: 6. The germline gives CDR1 SGHRS, CDR2 YFSETQ. This CDR3 has 15 residues. For the CDR3, the DNA is TGCGCCAGCAGCTTGGGAGGCTCAGGGGGCACTGAAGCTTTCTTT. Translating gives CASSLGGSGGTEAFF.

The chain has TRBV19 and TRBJ2-6, with D possibly matching TRBD1 (6 bases). V dropped 6 bases and J dropped 0 bases, with 9 bases sitting between them. The CDR3 is 15 amino acids. Germline-derived CDR1 and CDR2 are LNHDA and SQIVND (reference sequence). For the CDR3, the DNA is TGTGCCAGTAGGACACAGGGCTCTGGGGCCAACGTCCTGACTTTC. This codes for CASRTQGSGANVLTF.

This chain connects TRBV2 to TRBJ2-7, with 8 bases that match TRBD1. The ends lost 9 bases at V and 5 bases at J; junction bases unmatched: 6. The germline V gene has CDR1 SNHLY and CDR2 FYNNEI. The CDR3 extends over 12 amino acids. For the CDR3, the DNA is TGTGCCAGTCAGGGACAGGTTAACGAGCAGTACTTC. It yields the protein CASQGQVNEQYF.

The chain combines TRBV4-3 with TRBJ2-3, with D perhaps matching TRBD2 (5 bases). Deletions cut 1 base from V and 2 bases from J, with 7 bases between. This CDR3 has 14 residues. CDR1 is LGHNA, CDR2 YSLEER, per germline. CDR3 residues: CASSQGLFTDTQYF. CDR3 DNA sequence: TGCGCCAGCAGCCAAGGACTATTCACAGATACGCAGTATTTT.

CDR3 region: CASSFTGSTGNTIYF. The CDR3 bases are TGTGCCAGCAGCTTTACAGGCAGCACTGGAAACACCATATATTTT. J is TRBJ1-3 and V is TRBV7-2; D may be TRBD1 (5 bases). The germline gives CDR1 SGHTA, CDR2 FQGNSA. V was cut by 3 bases and J by 2 bases, with 11 bases left in between. The CDR3 loop spans 15 amino acids.

DNA of the CDR3: TGCGCCAGCAGCCAAGAGGATTCCGGGGAAGGCTACACCTTC. The encoded protein is CASSQEDSGEGYTF. V is TRBV4-3 and J is TRBJ1-2; D is undetermined. Between the trimmed V and J ends, which lost 0 bases and 8 bases, there was a span of 13 bases. This CDR3 has 14 residues. Germline CDR1 LGHNA, CDR2 YSLEER.

The V gene is TRBV27, the J gene TRBJ2-2, with D perhaps matching TRBD2 (6 bases). V gave up 1 base and J gave up 1 base, with 7 bases separating them. The CDR3 totals 15 residues. Germline loops: CDR1 MNHEY, CDR2 SMNVEV (reference sequence). CDR3 sequence reads: CASSLYGGNTGELFF. The CDR3 DNA is TGTGCCAGCAGTTTATACGGGGGGAACACCGGGGAGCTGTTTTTT.

The sample holds a few counts of this clone. This specimen includes other DNA sequences encoding the same CDR3. V is TRBV27 and J is TRBJ2-7, with 7 bases matching TRBD1. Losses at the gene ends were 6 bases for V and 2 bases for J; bases not matched to a gene: 4. Germline loops: CDR1 MNHEY, CDR2 SMNVEV (reference sequence). The CDR3 length is 13 residues. The CDR3 DNA follows: TGTGCCAGCAGCTGGACAGGCGCCTACGAGCAGTACTTC. Translation gives CASSWTGAYEQYF.

V gene TRBV2 combines with J gene TRBJ1-2, with 8 positions matching TRBD1. This CDR3 comprises 12 residues. Losses at the gene ends were 6 bases for V and 6 bases for J; bases not matched to a gene: 3. Germline CDR1 and CDR2: SNHLY and FYNNEI. This CDR3 is CASRDRDHGYTF. The CDR3 DNA sequence: TGTGCCAGCAGGGACAGGGACCATGGCTACACCTTC.

The chain carries TRBV28 and TRBJ1-2, with 7 bases lining up with TRBD1. Per germline, CDR1 MDHEN and CDR2 SYDVKM. J gave up 6 bases and V 8 bases, and 6 bases lay outside the gene matches. The CDR3 is 12 residues long. The CDR3: CASEDGQDGYTF. DNA for the CDR3: TGTGCCAGCGAAGATGGACAGGATGGCTACACCTTC.

The J gene is TRBJ2-7, the V gene TRBV11-2; TRBD1 might be the D (5 bases). CDR1 is SGHAT and CDR2 is FQNNGV in the germline V gene. The CDR3 extends over 14 amino acids. Trimming pared 1 base from V and 3 bases from J, leaving 10 bases between. In DNA, the CDR3 is TGTGCCAGCAGCTTAGCACAGGTCGGCTACGAGCAGTACTTC. Protein: CASSLAQVGYEQYF.

The chain employs TRBV2 and TRBJ2-3; TRBD2 agrees at 10 bases. The CDR3 consists of 19 residues. Losses at the gene ends were 0 bases for V and 4 bases for J; bases not matched to a gene: 13. Germline V gives CDR1 SNHLY, CDR2 FYNNEI. CDR3 in DNA: TGTGCCAGCAGTGAAGCGCTTAAGCGGGGGGGCCGGGTGGCAGATACGCAGTATTTT. It encodes CASSEALKRGGRVADTQYF.

The chain couples TRBV27 to TRBJ1-5, with a possible D match to TRBD1 (5 bases). Germline CDR1 MNHEY, CDR2 SMNVEV (reference sequence). V lost 4 bases and J lost 7, with 14 bases in between. The CDR3 has 14 amino acids. In nucleotides, the CDR3 is TGTGCCAGCAGTTCTGGAAGGGCAGGGCAGCCCCAGCATTTT. Encoded protein: CASSSGRAGQPQHF.

The rearrangement joins TRBV28 to TRBJ1-5; 12 bases map to TRBD1. There are 15 residues in the CDR3. From germline, CDR1 is MDHEN and CDR2 SYDVKM. J lost 4 bases, V lost 6 bases, and 4 bases had no gene match. The CDR3 DNA sequence: TGTGCCAGCAGGGGGGACAGGGGGCTTAATCAGCCCCAGCATTTT. Protein: CASRGDRGLNQPQHF.